Sequencing of this TCR beta chain was carried out in a study of cytomegalovirus exposure and HLA in healthy donors. The CDR3 runs 12 residues. The V gene end was trimmed by 10 bases and the J gene end by 1 base; junction bases not matched to a gene: 3. Looked up from germline, CDR1 is SNHLY and CDR2 is FYNNEI. Primers: 60 Vbeta forward and 13 Jbeta reverse. Using immunoSEQ multiplex PCR, the repertoire was profiled, and TCRdb retains in-frame clones only, with some absent. The data hold 150,000 to 200,000 clones, with 75% to 90% observed a single time. In its sample, this clone was seen once. Input material: PBMCs. The clonotype was recovered from a young woman in good health and CMV-seronegative. The chain employs TRBV2 and TRBJ1-1, with 7 bases identical to TRBD1. DNA for the CDR3: TGTGCCACGAACAGGGGGAACACTGAAGCTTTCTTT. Protein: CATNRGNTEAFF.